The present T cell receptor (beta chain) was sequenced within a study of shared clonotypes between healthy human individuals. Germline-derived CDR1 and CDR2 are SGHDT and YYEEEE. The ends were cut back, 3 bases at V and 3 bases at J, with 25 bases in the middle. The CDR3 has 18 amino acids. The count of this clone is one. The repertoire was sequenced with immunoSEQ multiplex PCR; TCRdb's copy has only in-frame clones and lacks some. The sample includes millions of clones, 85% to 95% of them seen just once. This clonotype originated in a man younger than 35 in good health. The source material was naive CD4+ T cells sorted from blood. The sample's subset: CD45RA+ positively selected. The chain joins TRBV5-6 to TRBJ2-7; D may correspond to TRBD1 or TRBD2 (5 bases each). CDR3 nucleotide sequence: TGTGCCAGCAGCTCAACCGGGACCGACAATACTTACCGCTACGAGCAGTACTTC. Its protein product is CASSSTGTDNTYRYEQYF.